This TCR beta chain is drawn from a study of cytotoxic CD8 clonotypes in ibrutinib-treated CLL. Across the whole study: Researchers reported approximately twelve relapsed/refractory and about 14 treatment-naive patients, around 17 of them IGHV unmutated. Patients attained 24 partial and 2 complete responses; at median around 63 months, about 14 remained remitted while about twelve progressed.

The planned depth of sequencing spanned 1 in 200,000 to 1 in 1 million T cells. Libraries were prepared by immunoSEQ multiplex PCR; TCRdb keeps only in-frame clonotypes and omits some of them. The table lists around 140,000 clones, over 75% of them singletons, with about 7.4% in the top ten. CDR3 size: 14 residues. V was clipped by 4 bases and J by 4 bases, with 14 bases between them. Germline CDR1 is SGDLS and CDR2 is YYNGEE. The specimen was PBMCs, collected after 36 months of ibrutinib treatment. The rearrangement joins TRBV9 to TRBJ1-1; TRBD1 is a possible D gene (5 bases). The TCR originated in a human donor with chronic lymphocytic leukemia. CDR3 sequence (DNA): TGTGCCAGCAGCCCCCGGACATGGTTCACTGAAGCTTTCTTT. Its translation is CASSPRTWFTEAFF.